One sample yielded the 6 T cell receptor beta chains listed below, sequenced in a study of T-cell reconstitution after alpha-beta-depleted transplantation in children. A TCRbeta library incorporating unique molecular identifiers was prepared. Using its own MiXCR run on the PCR reads, TCRdb lists one record per CDR3 protein. The sample carries about 340,000 distinct CDR3 sequences, roughly 13% recorded once. This specimen was PBMCs, taken from the stem cell graft. All receptors come from a human donor who donated a stem cell graft to a child with Fanconi anemia.

In its sample, this clonotype was seen a few times. V and J are TRBV6-4 and TRBJ2-4, with D possibly TRBD1 on 6 matching bases. V was clipped by 7 bases and J by 0 bases, with 16 bases between them. Per germline, CDR1 MRHNA and CDR2 SNTAGT. This CDR3 is 16 amino acids long. This CDR3 is CASNPHNRVAKNIQYF. The CDR3 region has the DNA TGTGCCAGCAACCCCCACAACAGGGTAGCCAAAAACATTCAGTACTTC.

There are a few counts of this clonotype. The chain carries TRBV20-1 and TRBJ1-1; tentative D call: TRBD1 (5 bases). Germline values: CDR1 DFQATT, CDR2 SNEGSKA (reference sequence). The CDR3 runs 12 residues. V was trimmed by 6 bases and J by 1 base, leaving 9 bases between them. The CDR3 here is CSARRGNTEAFF. CDR3 nucleotide sequence: TGCAGTGCGCGAAGGGGGAACACTGAAGCTTTCTTT.

There are a few counts of this clonotype. The chain carries TRBV6-2 or TRBV6-3 and TRBJ1-1; D unclear. The CDR3 is made up of 16 amino acids. Trimming left V 7 bases short and J 11 bases short, with 29 bases between. CDR1 is MNHEY, CDR2 SVGEGT, per germline. The CDR3 sequence: CASKAFRGPPFNEAFF. For the CDR3, the DNA is TGTGCCAGCAAGGCTTTTCGAGGGCCCCCGTTCAACGAGGCTTTCTTT.

This clonotype was observed a handful of times. This chain links TRBV12-3 or TRBV12-4 with TRBJ1-1; the D is unclear. Trimming took 8 bases from V and 1 from J, leaving 11 bases between them. This CDR3 comprises 13 residues. The CDR3 nucleotides read TGTGCCAGCTCGGTCTTTAAGAACACTGAAGCTTTCTTT. It yields the protein CASSVFKNTEAFF.

This clonotype has only a few counts. V usage is TRBV7-9 and J usage is TRBJ2-1; the D is unclear. This CDR3 has 13 amino acids. Germline V gene data show CDR1 as SEHNR and CDR2 as FQNEAQ (reference sequence). The ends were cut back, 1 base at V and 10 bases at J, with 11 bases in the middle. The chain's CDR3 is CASSLVGYQEQFF. CDR3 coding DNA: TGTGCCAGCAGCTTAGTGGGGTATCAGGAGCAGTTCTTC.

This clonotype was picked up many times. The rearrangement uses TRBV9 and TRBJ1-1; D unresolved. Germline CDR1 is SGDLS and CDR2 is YYNGEE. V was pared by 3 bases and J by 4 bases, with 10 bases between. The CDR3 covers 13 residues. CDR3 sequence reads: CASSAGRVTEAFF. In DNA form, the CDR3 reads TGTGCCAGCAGCGCCGGTCGGGTCACTGAAGCTTTCTTT.